The clone carrying this T cell receptor (beta chain) was counted a single time. Its target is not known. A much more abundant neighbour one base away suggests this may be a read error. These data belong to a study of regulatory T cells in long-lasting Graves disease. Study-level findings and limits: Researchers examined only peripheral blood and not thyroid tissue.

CDR3 regions were amplified by Arm-PCR using iRepertoire HTBI primers to build TCR beta libraries. TCRdb itself ran the multiplex PCR reads through MiXCR, one entry per CDR3 protein. Here the sample spans fewer than 550,000 distinct CDR3 sequences, around a fifth being singletons. CDR3 length: 17 amino acids. Germline CDR1 is LGHDT and CDR2 is YNNKEL (reference sequence). Specified time point: persistent/refractory GD, antithyroid drugs over 5 years with positive TRAb. The TCR library was made from RNA extracted from PBMCs. The rearrangement uses TRBV3-1 and TRBJ2-5; 7 nucleotides align to TRBD1. The sequencing used peripheral blood mononuclear cells (PBMCs), collected when the disease was refractory, from a patient treated with antithyroid drugs. This TCR was recovered from a female donor with Graves disease. The CDR3 protein is CASSQEVRGPYQETQCF. CDR3 in DNA: TGTGCCAGCAGCCAAGAGGTGAGGGGGCCTTACCAAGAGACCCAGTGCTTC.